This record covers a single TCR beta chain. These data are taken from a study of blood T cell repertoires in COVID-19. CDR1 SNHLY and CDR2 FYNNEI come from the germline V gene. Germline trimming cut 3 bases from V and 4 bases from J; bases unmatched to any gene: 6. The CDR3 sequence is 15 residues long. Assay: immunoSEQ multiplex PCR; the TCRdb copy retains only in-frame clones and omits some. Here the sample spans about 82,000 clones, around 89% being singletons. The chain recombines TRBV2 with TRBJ1-1, with 9 positions matching TRBD1. The specimen was PBMCs or T cells enriched from blood (not recorded which). The clonotype was recovered from a woman between 50 and 59 years old with acute COVID-19. CDR3 sequence: CASSDMTGGSTEAFF. In DNA, the CDR3 is TGTGCCAGCAGTGACATGACAGGGGGAAGCACTGAAGCTTTCTTT.